This TCR beta chain was recovered during a study of metastatic and nonmetastatic thyroid tumors. Across the whole study: Patients with malignant and benign thyroid disease provided blood and tumor or nodule tissue, whose repertoires were compared.

This clone was seen a few times. The antigen is undetermined. Germline is not matched at one junction end, which may reflect a read error. This sample includes further DNA sequences coding for the same CDR3. Prior to thyroid surgery, none of the patients had received any treatment. This CDR3 has 13 residues. Original analysis: The study's classifier, a distant-metastasis tool for papillary thyroid cancer, was built using CDR3 differences across clinicopathological groups. Using MiXCR, TCRdb reanalyzed the PCR reads. The authors' filters were not applied to this entry. In the table there are approximately 37,000 clones, roughly 16% of which are singletons. General study findings and limits: Benign nodules reportedly had significantly lower TCR beta diversity than malignant thyroid tumors in blood and tumor.

This receptor was taken from a female donor with papillary thyroid cancer or a benign thyroid nodule (not recorded which). Some clones in this sample may be carry-over from other donors' samples. The genes are TRBV12-3 or TRBV12-4 and TRBJ2-7; D may be TRBD1 (6 bases). The material sequenced was blood. CDR3 region: CASSLNRAGEQYF. Written as DNA, the CDR3 is TGTGCCAGCAGTCTAAACAGGGCGGGCGAGCAGTACTTT.